This T cell receptor (beta chain) is from a study of blood T cells in healthy people across ages. Study-level results: As age increased, TCR beta diversity per million T cells fell in a roughly linear fashion.

Next came a second PCR, run for about 6 to 11 cycles, which used a sample-barcoded 5' primer along with a J-beta primer mix. Each CDR3 protein is one row after TCRdb ran MiXCR on the 5' RACE reads. Here the sample spans roughly 800,000 distinct CDR3 sequences, roughly 25% being singletons. With V trimmed by 6 bases and J by 0 bases, 7 bases remained unmatched. The germline gives CDR1 SQVTM, CDR2 ANQGSEA. The CDR3 loop spans 14 amino acids. Healthy Caucasians from Russia aged about 6 to 95 served as donors. Of note for this clonotype: Its target is unknown.

The same data also contributed to another study, on T cells of mothers and their children.

The sequenced sample consisted of blood. The source of this sequence is a boy aged 5-17 years in good health. The chain links TRBV29-1 to TRBJ2-7; 8 positions match TRBD1. The CDR3 is CSVSWGQVSYEQYF. The CDR3 nucleotides read TGCAGCGTCTCGTGGGGACAGGTCTCCTACGAGCAGTACTTC.